One sample yielded the 22 T cell receptor beta chains listed below, sequenced in a study of shared clonotypes between healthy human individuals. Positively selected for CCR7, the CD45RO-negative cells used as naive CD8 cells excluded terminally differentiated effector memory CD45RA+ cells. Clones were read by immunoSEQ multiplex PCR, and TCRdb kept only the in-frame ones, dropping some. The sample records some 740,000 clones, approximately 92% being singletons. The sequenced material came from naive CD8+ T cells sorted from blood. Receptors originate from a man aged 25 to 45 in good health.

This chain connects TRBV11-3 to TRBJ2-1; 7 bases are shared with TRBD1. V trimming: 8 bases; J trimming: 4 bases; junction bases outside the gene matches: 14. The CDR3 is made up of 16 amino acids. The germline V gene has CDR1 SGHNT and CDR2 YENEEA. The CDR3: CASSESRDRKYNEQFF. The CDR3 nucleotides read TGTGCCAGCTCCGAATCCCGGGACAGAAAATACAATGAGCAGTTCTTC.

The V and J genes are TRBV7-2 and TRBJ2-1, with TRBD2 matching over 9 bases. The length of the CDR3 is 15 residues. With V trimmed by 8 bases and J by 4 bases, 9 bases remained unmatched. Germline V gene data show CDR1 as SGHTA and CDR2 as FQGNSA. The CDR3 DNA is TGTGCCAGCCGAGAAGGACTAGCGAGTTACAATGAGCAGTTCTTC. This encodes CASREGLASYNEQFF.

Notes on this clone: This sample includes further DNA sequences coding for the same CDR3. The rearrangement joins TRBV27 to TRBJ1-2, with D perhaps TRBD1 (6 bases). CDR3 length: 13 residues. The ends were cut back, 4 bases at V and 2 bases at J, with 8 bases in the middle. CDR1 is MNHEY, CDR2 SMNVEV, per germline (reference sequence). CDR3 amino acids: CASSSGTNYGYTF. CDR3 nucleotides: TGTGCCAGCAGTTCCGGGACAAACTATGGCTACACCTTC.

In its sample, this clone was seen once. The V gene is TRBV28, the J gene TRBJ2-7, with TRBD2 identical over 10 bases. V shed 1 base and J 2 bases; nucleotides not matched to a gene: 5. Germline V gene lookup returns CDR1 MDHEN and CDR2 SYDVKM. The CDR3 totals 16 residues. CDR3 DNA: TGTGCCAGCAGTTTATCGGCTAGCGGGAGTCCCTACGAGCAGTACTTC. This codes for CASSLSASGSPYEQYF. The full variable domain, its missing parts supplied by reference TRBV28 and TRBJ2-7, is DVKVTQSSRYLVKRTGEKVFLECVQDMDHENMFWYRQDPGLGLRLIYFSYDVKMKEKGDIPEGYSVSREKKERFSLILESASTNQTSMYLCASSLSASGSPYEQYFGPGTRLTVT.

The chain has TRBV9 and TRBJ2-7; tentatively, D is TRBD1 (5 bases). V gave up 4 bases and J gave up 2 bases, with 13 bases separating them. Germline-derived CDR1 and CDR2 are SGDLS and YYNGEE. The CDR3 spans 14 residues. The CDR3 DNA reads as TGTGCCAGCAGCCCGAATGACAGAGCCTACGAGCAGTACTTC. This sequence encodes CASSPNDRAYEQYF.

This chain joins TRBV6-1 and TRBJ2-1; a possible D gene is TRBD2 (5 bases). V was cut by 5 bases and J by 7 bases, with 12 bases left in between. Germline V gene sequence: CDR1 MNHNS, CDR2 SASEGT. The CDR3 runs 13 residues. CDR3: CASSSSPWNEQFF. DNA for the CDR3: TGTGCCAGCAGTTCTAGCCCCTGGAATGAGCAGTTCTTC.

The chain links TRBV4-2 to TRBJ1-1, with D unresolved. From germline, CDR1 is LGHNA and CDR2 YNFKEQ. The CDR3 totals 15 residues. V was trimmed by 0 bases and J by 1 base, leaving 9 bases between them. The CDR3 bases are TGTGCCAGCAGCCAAGATCCGGGTGCGAACACTGAAGCTTTCTTT. This gives the protein CASSQDPGANTEAFF.

The rearrangement uses TRBV7-2 and TRBJ2-7; 8 nucleotides match TRBD1. The V gene's germline CDR1 is SGHTA and CDR2 FQGNSA. Unmatched junction bases numbered 9, after V lost 2 bases and J lost 3 bases. This CDR3 has 16 residues. The CDR3 nucleotides read TGTGCCAGCAGCTTACCCGACGGGACAGGCATCTACGAGCAGTACTTC. Translated: CASSLPDGTGIYEQYF.

This chain uses TRBV6-1 with TRBJ2-2; 9 nucleotides agree with TRBD2. The V gene's germline CDR1 is MNHNS and CDR2 SASEGT. V lost 2 bases, J lost 2 bases, and 12 bases stayed unmatched. The CDR3 loop spans 19 amino acids. The CDR3 sequence is CASSEWVALAGTNTGELFF. The CDR3 coding sequence is TGTGCCAGCAGTGAATGGGTGGCGCTAGCGGGAACAAACACCGGGGAGCTGTTTTTT.

J is TRBJ2-1 and V is TRBV11-3; 10 bases line up with TRBD1. The CDR3 loop spans 15 amino acids. J gave up 6 bases and V 5 bases, and 7 bases lay outside the gene matches. The V gene's germline CDR1 is SGHNT and CDR2 YENEEA. DNA of the CDR3: TGTGCCAGCAGCACGAGGACAGGGGGGCTCAATGAGCAGTTCTTC. This gives the protein CASSTRTGGLNEQFF.

The chain combines TRBV10-3 with TRBJ1-5, with 8 bases fitting TRBD1. CDR1 ENHRY and CDR2 SYGVKD come from the germline V gene. This CDR3 is 14 amino acids long. V was pared by 10 bases and J by 7 bases, with 12 bases of the junction left unmatched. In DNA, the CDR3 is TGTGCCACCGACCCGACAGGGGTGGAGCAGCCCCAGCATTTT. It codes for CATDPTGVEQPQHF.

The V call is TRBV14, the J call TRBJ2-7, with 12 bases that match TRBD2. Germline CDR1 and CDR2: SGHDN and FVKESK. V was pared by 4 bases and J by 2 bases, with 9 bases of the junction left unmatched. The CDR3 is 17 amino acids. The CDR3 reads CASSLAGRTSGAYEQYF. In DNA, the CDR3 is TGTGCCAGCAGCCTAGCAGGGAGGACTAGCGGGGCCTACGAGCAGTACTTC.

The rearrangement uses TRBV6-6 and TRBJ1-2, with TRBD1 matching 8 bases. The length of the CDR3 is 15 residues. Germline V CDR1 and CDR2: MNHNY, SVGAGI (reference sequence). J gave up 3 bases and V 4 bases, and 7 bases lay outside the gene matches. The CDR3 DNA follows: TGTGCCAGCAGTTCTCAGACAGGGGAAGACTATGGCTACACCTTC. Protein: CASSSQTGEDYGYTF.

On this clone itself: The same CDR3 is also encoded by other DNA sequences in this sample. V and J are TRBV11-2 and TRBJ2-7; no clear D gene. The CDR3 runs to 12 residues. Looked up from germline, CDR1 is SGHAT and CDR2 is FQNNGV. The V and J ends lost 2 bases and 2 bases respectively, with 4 bases between them. The CDR3 bases are TGTGCCAGCAGCTTATTAACCTACGAGCAGTACTTC. Translating it yields CASSLLTYEQYF.

CDR3 protein: CASSVRFEETQYF. CDR3 in DNA: TGTGCCAGCAGCGTAAGGTTCGAAGAGACCCAGTACTTC. J is TRBJ2-5 and V is TRBV9; D remains ambiguous. Trimming removed 1 base from V and 3 bases from J, with 7 bases in between. Germline V CDR1 and CDR2: SGDLS, YYNGEE. This CDR3 has 13 amino acids.

The chain has TRBV5-5 and TRBJ2-3, with 10 positions matching TRBD1. The CDR3 has 19 amino acids. After removal of 4 bases from V and 4 bases from J, the junction contained 18 bases not matched to a gene. Germline V gives CDR1 SGHKS, CDR2 YYEKEE (reference sequence). CDR3 nucleotides: TGTGCCAGCAGCCCGCCCTTTAGGCAGACAGGGGGCGAGGCAGATACGCAGTATTTT. Protein: CASSPPFRQTGGEADTQYF. Supplemented by reference TRBV5-5 and TRBJ2-3, the full variable domain reads DAGVTQSPTHLIKTRGQQVTLRCSPISGHKSVSWYQQVLGQGPQFIFQYYEKEERGRGNFPDRFSARQFPNYSSELNVNALLLGDSALYLCASSPPFRQTGGEADTQYFGPGTRLTVL.

Regarding this clone: Within the sample, other DNA sequences also encode this same CDR3. This sequence joins TRBV4-3 and TRBJ1-1; no clear D gene. This CDR3 contains 15 residues. CDR1 is LGHNA and CDR2 is YSLEER in the germline V gene. V was clipped by 0 bases and J by 0 bases, with 8 bases between them. Here the CDR3 reads CASSQDSLMNTEAFF. Here the CDR3 DNA reads TGCGCCAGCAGCCAAGACAGCCTCATGAACACTGAAGCTTTCTTT.

V usage is TRBV10-2 and J usage is TRBJ2-2, with D possibly being TRBD1 (5 bases). The CDR3 is 15 residues long. From germline, CDR1 is WSHSY and CDR2 SAAADI. Trimming cost V 4 bases and J 0 bases, with 9 bases left between them. The CDR3 sequence: CASSAPGTNTGELFF. The CDR3 DNA reads TGCGCCAGCAGTGCTCCAGGGACGAACACCGGGGAGCTGTTTTTT.

This chain connects TRBV5-4 to TRBJ1-1, with 7 bases that match TRBD1. The J segment lost 1 base and the V segment lost 4 bases, leaving 4 bases of the junction unmatched. Germline assignment: CDR1 SGHNT and CDR2 YYREEE (reference sequence). There are 14 residues in the CDR3. CDR3 loop: CASSQRQGNTEAFF. The CDR3, as DNA: TGTGCCAGCAGCCAGAGACAGGGGAACACTGAAGCTTTCTTT.

The chain is built from TRBV7-9 and TRBJ1-5; 7 nucleotides match TRBD1. Trimming at V came to 5 bases and at J to 0 bases, leaving 4 bases not matched to a gene. The germline V gene has CDR1 SEHNR and CDR2 FQNEAQ (reference sequence). The CDR3 runs to 15 residues. CDR3 residues: CASSTDRDSNQPQHF. In DNA form, the CDR3 reads TGTGCCAGCAGCACCGACAGGGATAGCAATCAGCCCCAGCATTTT.

J is TRBJ1-2 and V is TRBV2, with D maybe TRBD1 (5 bases). Trimming removed 7 bases from V and 10 bases from J, with 13 bases in between. In germline, CDR1 is SNHLY, CDR2 FYNNEI. The CDR3 sequence is 11 residues long. The CDR3 spells CASTQGSNYTF. CDR3 DNA: TGTGCCAGCACCCAGGGTTCCAACTACACCTTC.

This rearrangement joins TRBV27 to TRBJ2-7, with 9 bases lining up with TRBD2. The CDR3 covers 14 residues. The germline V gene encodes CDR1 MNHEY and CDR2 SMNVEV (reference sequence). J lost 6 bases, V lost 6 bases, and 9 bases had no gene match. The CDR3 is CASSLEGLAFEQYF. The DNA of the CDR3 is TGTGCCAGCAGCTTAGAGGGACTAGCCTTCGAGCAGTACTTC.